The 16 T cell receptor beta chains reported below all come from one sample, sequenced in a study of regulatory T cells. The primer mix had 52 TRBV and 13 TRBJ primers. The method was immunoSEQ multiplex PCR; TCRdb's version includes in-frame clones alone and lacks a portion of them. The table lists tens of thousands of clones, around 91% of them singletons. Notes on the study in general: Hydrophobic residues at CDR3 positions 6 and 7 were enriched in conventional CD4+ T cells of CD3G-deficient patients.

No antigen is known for these receptors. The sequencing sample was made of conventional CD4+ T cells sorted from blood. The receptors originated from a person aged 18-35 years with CD3G deficiency.

J is TRBJ2-5 and V is TRBV30; D is possibly TRBD2 (5 bases). The CDR3 runs 15 residues. Germline CDR1 reads GTSNPN; CDR2 reads SVGIG (reference sequence). Trimming removed 5 bases from V and 1 base from J, with 17 bases in between. CDR3 region: CAWGLKRLTQETQYF. CDR3 nucleotides: TGTGCCTGGGGACTGAAGAGACTAACCCAAGAGACCCAGTACTTC.

CDR3 bases: TGTGCCAGTAGTATGAGGGACAGGGGACGCGATACGCAGTATTTT. It encodes CASSMRDRGRDTQYF. J is TRBJ2-3 and V is TRBV19; 10 positions agree with TRBD1. With V trimmed by 3 bases and J by 6 bases, 6 bases remained unmatched. The CDR3 sequence is 15 residues long. Germline CDR1 and CDR2: LNHDA and SQIVND (reference sequence).

J is TRBJ2-7 and V is TRBV6-1; TRBD1 matches 10 bases. The germline V gene has CDR1 MNHNS and CDR2 SASEGT. Trimming removed 6 bases from V and 1 base from J; junction bases left unmatched: 3. The CDR3 has 14 residues. In nucleotides, the CDR3 is TGTGCCAGCAGATCGGGACAGGGGTCCTACGAGCAGTACTTC. It codes for CASRSGQGSYEQYF.

The chain carries TRBV28 and TRBJ1-5; 7 bases are shared with TRBD1. The germline V gene has CDR1 MDHEN and CDR2 SYDVKM. The V and J ends lost 6 bases and 9 bases, in that order; junction bases with no gene match: 11. The CDR3 totals 14 residues. The CDR3 is CASRAGTDRRPQHF. CDR3 nucleotide sequence: TGTGCCAGCAGAGCTGGGACAGACAGACGGCCCCAGCATTTT. Full variable domain (missing parts from reference TRBV28 and TRBJ1-5): DVKVTQSSRYLVKRTGEKVFLECVQDMDHENMFWYRQDPGLGLRLIYFSYDVKMKEKGDIPEGYSVSREKKERFSLILESASTNQTSMYLCASRAGTDRRPQHFGDGTRLSIL.

The chain couples TRBV11-2 to TRBJ2-3; tentatively, D is TRBD1 (6 bases). The CDR3 has 13 amino acids. Trimming took off 3 bases at V and 8 bases at J, with 12 bases between the two ends. Germline CDR1 and CDR2: SGHAT and FQNNGV. CDR3 sequence reads: CASSFPTGGTQYF. CDR3 DNA sequence: TGTGCCAGCAGCTTCCCGACAGGCGGTACGCAGTATTTT.

The gene calls are TRBV7-9 and TRBJ2-1, with TRBD2 matching over 10 bases. The CDR3 has 16 amino acids. The ends lost 5 bases at V and 7 bases at J; junction bases unmatched: 11. From germline, CDR1 is SEHNR and CDR2 FQNEAQ (reference sequence). CDR3 in DNA: TGTGCCAGCAGCAGACGGACTAGCGGTGGTGCGAATGAGCAGTTCTTC. Translated, it gives CASSRRTSGGANEQFF. Full variable domain (rest looked up from reference TRBV7-9 and TRBJ2-1): DTGVSQNPRHKITKRGQNVTFRCDPISEHNRLYWYRQTLGQGPEFLTYFQNEAQLEKSRLLSDRFSAERPKGSFSTLEIQRTEQGDSAMYLCASSRRTSGGANEQFFGPGTRLTVL.

The rearrangement uses TRBV6-1 and TRBJ2-7, with D possibly called TRBD1 or TRBD2 (5 bases each). V shed 4 bases and J shed 2 bases, with 9 bases lying between them. The germline CDR1 and CDR2 sequences are MNHNS and SASEGT. The CDR3 runs 13 residues. Here the CDR3 reads CASSAPGPYEQYF. The CDR3, as DNA: TGTGCCAGCAGTGCCCCGGGACCCTACGAGCAGTACTTC.

V and J are TRBV18 and TRBJ2-6; the D gene is possibly TRBD2 (5 bases). The CDR3 runs 16 residues. The V end lost 3 bases, the J end lost 1 base, and 10 bases lay between the germline ends. The V gene's germline CDR1 is KGHSH and CDR2 LQKENI. The CDR3 here is CASSPSRGSGANVLTF. CDR3 coding DNA: TGTGCCAGCTCACCGTCCCGGGGTTCTGGGGCCAACGTCCTGACTTTC. Full variable domain (missing parts from reference TRBV18 and TRBJ2-6): NAGVMQNPRHLVRRRGQEARLRCSPMKGHSHVYWYRQLPEEGLKFMVYLQKENIIDESGMPKERFSAEFPKEGPSILRIQQVVRGDSAAYFCASSPSRGSGANVLTFGAGSRLTVL.

In nucleotides, the CDR3 is TGTGCCAGTCTTGAGGGGGGGGAGCTGTTTTTT. Protein: CASLEGGELFF. The chain is built from TRBV21-1 and TRBJ2-2. TRBV21-1 is a listed pseudogene. The CDR3 consists of 11 residues.

The chain combines TRBV19 with TRBJ2-6; possible D gene TRBD2, 5 bases. This CDR3 contains 15 residues. V lost 5 bases, J lost 0 bases, and 8 bases lay in between. Looked up from germline, CDR1 is LNHDA and CDR2 is SQIVND (reference sequence). The CDR3 coding sequence is TGTGCCAGTAGTGGACGGGGCTCTGGGGCCAACGTCCTGACTTTC. Its protein is CASSGRGSGANVLTF.

This clone was seen once. The CDR3 here is CARTFPARAGTQYF. For the CDR3, the DNA is TGTGCCAGAACCTTCCCGGCTAGGGCAGGGACCCAGTACTTC. The chain employs TRBV5-3 and TRBJ2-5; D remains ambiguous. TRBV5-3 is flagged as an ORF with uncertain function. The CDR3 is 14 amino acids. The V gene lost 6 bases and the J gene lost 7 bases, with 19 bases spanning the gap.

In its sample, this clone was seen a few times. The CDR3 is CASSLVAGELFF. The CDR3, as DNA: TGTGCCAGCAGCTTAGTGGCCGGGGAGCTGTTTTTT. V is TRBV11-2 and J is TRBJ2-2; D is unclear. Germline CDR1 is SGHAT and CDR2 is FQNNGV. CDR3 length equals 12 residues. Trimming cost V 1 base and J 6 bases, with 3 bases left between them. Full variable domain (outside the CDR3, taken from reference TRBV11-2 and TRBJ2-2): EAGVAQSPRYKIIEKRQSVAFWCNPISGHATLYWYQQILGQGPKLLIQFQNNGVVDDSQLPKDRFSAERLKGVDSTLKIQPAKLEDSAVYLCASSLVAGELFFGEGSRLTVL.

The rearrangement links TRBV6-6 to TRBJ1-1; possibly TRBD1 for D (5 bases). Germline V gene lookup returns CDR1 MNHNY and CDR2 SVGAGI (reference sequence). CDR3 size: 15 residues. V lost 0 bases, J lost 7 bases, and 15 bases lay in between. The CDR3 DNA follows: TGTGCCAGCAGTTACTCGACCGGGCGGGGGGATGAAGCTTTCTTT. This translates into CASSYSTGRGDEAFF.

This chain links TRBV18 with TRBJ2-5, with D unresolved. This CDR3 is 12 amino acids long. The ends were cut back, 1 base at V and 4 bases at J, with 4 bases in the middle. Looked up from germline, CDR1 is KGHSH and CDR2 is LQKENI. CDR3 nucleotide sequence: TGTGCCAGCTCACCACAGTTAGAGACCCAGTACTTC. Amino acids: CASSPQLETQYF.

The chain employs TRBV5-1 and TRBJ2-1; D is perhaps TRBD2 (5 bases). Germline V gene lookup returns CDR1 SGHRS and CDR2 YFSETQ. The CDR3 is made up of 13 amino acids. The V end lost 4 bases, the J end lost 5 bases, and 10 bases lay between the germline ends. In DNA, the CDR3 is TGCGCCAGCAGCCGTGGACTCGACAATGAGCAGTTCTTC. Translated: CASSRGLDNEQFF.

This rearrangement joins TRBV19 to TRBJ1-1; maybe TRBD1 (6 bases). V shed 0 bases and J shed 6 bases, with 8 bases lying between them. The CDR3 sequence is 13 residues long. Per germline, CDR1 LNHDA and CDR2 SQIVND (reference sequence). In DNA, the CDR3 is TGTGCCAGTAGTATAGAACAGGGATCTGAAGCTTTCTTT. Residues: CASSIEQGSEAFF.